The 23 T cell receptor beta chains below were found in one sample sequenced in a study of blood T cell repertoires in COVID-19. The method was immunoSEQ multiplex PCR; TCRdb's version includes in-frame clones alone and lacks a portion of them. The sample includes roughly 230,000 clones, over 65% seen only once; the top ten take 3% to 3.5%. Sequencing was carried out using PBMCs or T cells enriched from blood (not recorded which). These receptors were taken from a woman aged 60 to 75 who had recovered from COVID-19.

This chain connects TRBV19 to TRBJ2-3; TRBD1 matches at 7 bases. The germline V gene encodes CDR1 LNHDA and CDR2 SQIVND (reference sequence). Germline trimming cut 1 base from V and 4 bases from J; bases unmatched to any gene: 23. The CDR3 covers 21 residues. This chain's CDR3 is CASSIVGRPLTGAELADTQYF. For the CDR3, the DNA is TGTGCCAGTAGTATAGTGGGCCGGCCTCTTACAGGGGCTGAGTTGGCAGATACGCAGTATTTT. Drawing the rest from reference TRBV19 and TRBJ2-3, the complete variable domain is DGGITQSPKYLFRKEGQNVTLSCEQNLNHDAMYWYRQDPGQGLRLIYYSQIVNDFQKGDIAEGYSVSREKKESFPLTVTSAQKNPTAFYLCASSIVGRPLTGAELADTQYFGPGTRLTVL.

The chain employs TRBV7-2 and TRBJ2-5, with 14 bases matching TRBD2. The CDR3 extends over 16 amino acids. V dropped 4 bases and J dropped 4; count of bases not matched to a gene: 5. Germline V lookup: CDR1 SGHTA, CDR2 FQGNSA. CDR3 in DNA: TGTGCCAGCAGCTGGCGGGGACTAGCGGGGGCAGAGACCCAGTACTTC. Protein sequence: CASSWRGLAGAETQYF.

The table lists this clone with a few counts. V usage is TRBV9 and J usage is TRBJ1-6; 9 positions match TRBD1. The CDR3 is 17 residues long. Germline loops: CDR1 SGDLS, CDR2 YYNGEE. V lost 4 bases to trimming and J lost 6 bases; unmatched junction nucleotides: 11. For the CDR3, the DNA is TGTGCCAGCAGCACAAAGACAGGGGGTGATCGTAATTCACCCCTCCACTTT. Protein sequence: CASSTKTGGDRNSPLHF.

The V gene is TRBV4-2, the J gene TRBJ1-5, with 12 bases that match TRBD1. In germline, CDR1 is LGHNA, CDR2 YNFKEQ. The CDR3 is 19 residues long. J was trimmed by 2 bases and V by 2 bases; bases with no gene match: 10. The CDR3 nucleotides are TGTGCCAGCAGCCAAATCGCCTCCGGGACAGGGGGCCGCAATCAGCCCCAGCATTTT. Translation: CASSQIASGTGGRNQPQHF.

The rearrangement uses TRBV7-6 and TRBJ1-2, with 7 bases identical to TRBD1. The V gene end was trimmed by 5 bases and the J gene end by 5 bases; junction bases not matched to a gene: 8. Germline V CDR1 and CDR2: SGHVS, FNYEAQ. CDR3 size: 14 residues. CDR3 region: CASSPGRGDYGYTF. Here the CDR3 DNA reads TGTGCCAGCAGCCCTGGCAGGGGGGATTATGGCTACACCTTC. Filled out from reference TRBV7-6 and TRBJ1-2, the complete variable domain reads GAGVSQSPRYKVTKRGQDVALRCDPISGHVSLYWYRQALGQGPEFLTYFNYEAQQDKSGLPNDRFSAERPEGSISTLTIQRTEQRDSAMYRCASSPGRGDYGYTFGSGTRLTVV.

This chain links TRBV19 with TRBJ2-1; no reliable D call. The CDR3 has 11 amino acids. Trimming shortened V by 4 bases and J by 7 bases, and 5 bases separated the two germline ends. CDR1 and CDR2 (germline): LNHDA, SQIVND (reference sequence). CDR3 sequence: CASSTTNEQFF. In nucleotides, the CDR3 is TGTGCCAGTAGTACGACTAATGAGCAGTTCTTC.

V is TRBV6-5 and J is TRBJ1-2, with 8 bases fitting TRBD1. The trim removed 2 bases at V and 2 bases at J, leaving 4 bases unmatched. Per germline, CDR1 MNHEY and CDR2 SVGAGI. The CDR3 loop spans 15 amino acids. CDR3 region: CASSYRDRLNYGYTF. CDR3 nucleotide sequence: TGTGCCAGCAGTTACCGGGACAGGCTAAACTATGGCTACACCTTC.

The chain recombines TRBV27 with TRBJ1-5; possibly TRBD1 for D (5 bases). Trimming shortened V by 4 bases and J by 4 bases, and 23 bases separated the two germline ends. The germline V gene has CDR1 MNHEY and CDR2 SMNVEV (reference sequence). This CDR3 is built from 18 residues. The CDR3: CASSYCLGHLRSNQPQHF. The CDR3 DNA is TGTGCCAGCAGTTATTGTTTAGGACATCTGAGGAGTAATCAGCCCCAGCATTTT.

The chain has TRBV7-2 and TRBJ2-6; 10 bases agree with TRBD1. The germline CDR1 and CDR2 sequences are SGHTA and FQGNSA. This CDR3 is built from 17 residues. Trimming took 0 bases from V and 4 from J; bases not matched to a gene: 3. CDR3 sequence (DNA): TGTGCCAGCAGCTTAGCGGGACAGGGGAACGGGGCCAACGTCCTGACTTTC. Residues: CASSLAGQGNGANVLTF. Variable domain in full (rest from reference TRBV7-2 and TRBJ2-6): GAGVSQSPSNKVTEKGKDVELRCDPISGHTALYWYRQSLGQGLEFLIYFQGNSAPDKSGLPSDRFSAERTGGSVSTLTIQRTQQEDSAVYLCASSLAGQGNGANVLTFGAGSRLTVL.

The chain is built from TRBV2 and TRBJ1-1; D is uncertain. The CDR3 runs to 12 residues. Trimming stripped 7 bases from V and 6 bases from J, with 12 bases between. Germline V gene lookup returns CDR1 SNHLY and CDR2 FYNNEI. Here the CDR3 DNA reads TGTGCCAGCATTAGAGGGCAGCCTGAAGCTTTCTTT. This sequence encodes CASIRGQPEAFF.

This clone showed up just a few times. The chain uses TRBV7-2 and TRBJ1-2, with D perhaps TRBD1 (6 bases). Germline V gene lookup returns CDR1 SGHTA and CDR2 FQGNSA. Trimming left V 2 bases short and J 1 base short, with 14 bases between. This CDR3 region has 16 residues. The CDR3: CASSLNRAAGNYGYTF. CDR3 nucleotide sequence: TGTGCCAGCAGCTTAAACAGGGCGGCTGGTAACTATGGCTACACCTTC.

This clone was detected only a few times. Other DNA sequences in this sample translate to the same CDR3. V gene TRBV2 combines with J gene TRBJ2-6; D is uncertain. Germline loops: CDR1 SNHLY, CDR2 FYNNEI. This CDR3 is 16 amino acids long. With 3 bases removed from V and 0 bases from J, the gap between germline ends came to 9 bases. The CDR3 region has the DNA TGTGCCAGCAGTGAGCGGCGGTCCTCTGGGGCCAACGTCCTGACTTTC. As protein: CASSERRSSGANVLTF.

This rearrangement joins TRBV19 to TRBJ2-3; 8 bases fit TRBD2. The CDR3 runs to 15 residues. CDR1 and CDR2 from the germline V gene are LNHDA and SQIVND (reference sequence). V was clipped by 5 bases and J by 4 bases; unmatched bases: 8. The CDR3 bases are TGTGCCAGTAGTCTCGGGAGGGCCGGGGCAGATACGCAGTATTTT. Translating it yields CASSLGRAGADTQYF.

This clone has ten or more counts. This chain links TRBV5-8 with TRBJ2-2; 9 bases map to TRBD2. The V and J ends lost 3 bases and 5 bases, in that order; junction bases with no gene match: 8. The germline V gene has CDR1 SGHTS and CDR2 YDEGEE. This CDR3 comprises 16 residues. CDR3 amino acids: CASSSPGLAPTGELFF. DNA of the CDR3: TGTGCCAGCAGCTCCCCGGGACTAGCCCCGACCGGGGAGCTGTTTTTT.

The CDR3 loop is CASSWWDSSSPLHF. In DNA form, the CDR3 reads TGTGCCAGCAGCTGGTGGGACAGCAGTTCACCCCTCCACTTT. This chain joins TRBV14 and TRBJ1-6; 7 nucleotides align to TRBD1. The length of the CDR3 is 14 residues. After removal of 5 bases from V and 9 bases from J, the junction contained 7 bases not matched to a gene. The germline V gene encodes CDR1 SGHDN and CDR2 FVKESK.

This chain links TRBV27 with TRBJ2-3; no definite D call. The CDR3 length is 16 residues. From germline, CDR1 is MNHEY and CDR2 SMNVEV (reference sequence). V was shortened by 2 bases and J by 0 bases, with 12 bases between the two germline ends. CDR3 region: CASSLQTPTSTDTQYF. As DNA, the CDR3 is TGTGCCAGCAGTTTACAGACACCAACTAGCACAGATACGCAGTATTTT.

The CDR3 DNA sequence: TGTGCCAGCAGCTTAAGGCGGGAGGGTGGGGAGACCCAGTACTTC. Residues: CASSLRREGGETQYF. V is TRBV13 and J is TRBJ2-5; the match to TRBD2 covers 9 bases. V lost 2 bases and J lost 5; bases outside the gene matches: 6. Per germline, CDR1 PRHDT and CDR2 FYEKMQ (reference sequence). CDR3 length: 15 amino acids.

V usage is TRBV11-2 and J usage is TRBJ2-4, with a tentative D call TRBD2 (6 bases). This CDR3 is 18 amino acids long. Trimming took 3 bases from V and 0 from J, leaving 18 bases between them. Germline CDR1 is SGHAT and CDR2 is FQNNGV. CDR3: CASSFRRRAGSAKNIQYF. DNA of the CDR3: TGTGCCAGCAGCTTCCGCCGGAGGGCAGGGTCAGCCAAAAACATTCAGTACTTC.

The chain combines TRBV11-3 with TRBJ2-2; 10 bases are shared with TRBD1. The CDR3 has 15 amino acids. Germline V lookup: CDR1 SGHNT, CDR2 YENEEA. V dropped 5 bases and J dropped 4; count of bases not matched to a gene: 4. DNA for the CDR3: TGTGCCAGCAGCCTAAGACAGGGGGCCACCGGGGAGCTGTTTTTT. It specifies CASSLRQGATGELFF.

The V gene is TRBV5-4, the J gene TRBJ2-5; D is uncertain. The CDR3 runs 11 residues. V gave up 4 bases and J gave up 5 bases, with 6 bases separating them. Germline CDR1 and CDR2: SGHNT and YYREEE (reference sequence). This chain's CDR3 is CASSIQETQYF. In DNA form, the CDR3 reads TGTGCCAGCAGCATTCAGGAGACCCAGTACTTC.

This sequence joins TRBV4-2 and TRBJ1-2, with TRBD1 as a possible D gene (6 bases). Germline CDR1 is LGHNA and CDR2 is YNFKEQ. V lost 3 bases to trimming and J lost 2 bases, with 13 bases between them. The CDR3 contains 15 residues. The CDR3 loop is CASSQGALPNYGYTF. CDR3 bases: TGTGCCAGCAGCCAGGGGGCCCTACCAAACTATGGCTACACCTTC.

This clone was recorded once. The chain employs TRBV6-2 or TRBV6-3 and TRBJ2-7, with D possibly being TRBD1 (6 bases). V was pared by 4 bases and J by 2 bases, with 15 bases between. The V gene's germline CDR1 is MNHEY and CDR2 SVGEGT. There are 15 residues in the CDR3. This CDR3 reads CASSSLRQAPYEQYF. CDR3 bases: TGTGCCAGCAGTTCCCTTCGACAGGCTCCCTACGAGCAGTACTTC.

The rearrangement uses TRBV19 and TRBJ1-2; the D gene is possibly TRBD1 (5 bases). Germline V lookup: CDR1 LNHDA, CDR2 SQIVND (reference sequence). The CDR3 spans 13 residues. The germline V and J ends were trimmed by 1 base and 8 bases, with 11 bases remaining between them. The CDR3 DNA sequence: TGTGCCAGTAGTATAGGCGGGGGAGGCGGCTACACCTTC. Translation gives CASSIGGGGGYTF.